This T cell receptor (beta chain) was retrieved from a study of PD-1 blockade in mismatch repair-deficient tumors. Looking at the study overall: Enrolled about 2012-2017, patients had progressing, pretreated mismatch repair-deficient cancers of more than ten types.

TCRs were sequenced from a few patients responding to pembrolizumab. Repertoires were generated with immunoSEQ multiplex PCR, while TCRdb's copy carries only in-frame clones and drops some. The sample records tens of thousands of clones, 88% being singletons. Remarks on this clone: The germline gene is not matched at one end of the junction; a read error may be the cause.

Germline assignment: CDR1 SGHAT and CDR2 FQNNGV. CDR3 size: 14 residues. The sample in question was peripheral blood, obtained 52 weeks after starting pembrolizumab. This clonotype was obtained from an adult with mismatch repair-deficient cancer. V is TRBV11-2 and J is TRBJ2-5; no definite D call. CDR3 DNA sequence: TGTGCCAGCACCAACGCTCAGGACCAAGGGACCCAGTACTTC. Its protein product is CASTNAQDQGTQYF.